The 15 T cell receptor beta chains reported below all come from one sample, sequenced in a study of blood T cell repertoires in COVID-19. Profiled with immunoSEQ multiplex PCR; TCRdb holds only in-frame clones, not every one. The table shows some 170,000 clones, with about 91% occurring only once. Sequencing was carried out using peripheral blood. These receptors all come from a woman between 45 and 65 years old with acute or convalescent COVID-19.

This chain uses TRBV10-1 with TRBJ1-1; 7 bases align to TRBD1. The CDR3 has 13 residues. Trimming cost V 5 bases and J 2 bases; bases outside gene matches: 2. In germline, CDR1 is WNHNN, CDR2 SYGVQD (reference sequence). In DNA form, the CDR3 reads TGCGCCAGCAGTTGGGACAGTAACACTGAAGCTTTCTTT. Translation gives CASSWDSNTEAFF.

This chain connects TRBV10-3 to TRBJ2-3, with D possibly matching TRBD2 (5 bases). Between the trimmed V and J ends, which lost 6 bases and 1 base, there was a span of 8 bases. This CDR3 spans 13 amino acids. Germline V gene sequence: CDR1 ENHRY, CDR2 SYGVKD. CDR3 coding DNA: TGTGCCATCAGGGGAGAAGGCACAGATACGCAGTATTTT. Its translation: CAIRGEGTDTQYF.

V usage is TRBV6-5 and J usage is TRBJ1-2; D unclear. V lost 4 bases to trimming and J lost 1 base, with 7 bases between them. Germline CDR1 is MNHEY and CDR2 is SVGAGI. The CDR3 runs 13 residues. The CDR3 DNA is TGTGCCAGCAGTTTCGGTATTAACTATGGCTACACCTTC. Encoded protein: CASSFGINYGYTF.

The chain joins TRBV7-2 to TRBJ2-3; 10 bases align to TRBD2. The CDR3 sequence is 15 residues long. Germline lookup yields CDR1 SGHTA and CDR2 FQGNSA. Trimming took 1 base from V and 4 from J; bases not matched to a gene: 2. CDR3 nucleotides: TGTGCCAGCAGCTTAGGACTAGCGGGTTCAGATACGCAGTATTTT. This sequence encodes CASSLGLAGSDTQYF.

This chain connects TRBV5-6 to TRBJ2-7; D possibly corresponds to TRBD2 (5 bases). Germline V CDR1 and CDR2: SGHDT, YYEEEE. CDR3 size: 14 residues. Deletions cut 5 bases from V and 4 bases from J, with 16 bases between. As DNA, the CDR3 is TGTGCCAGCAGTCCCATTGGGGAGTCGTACGAGCAGTACTTC. Protein product: CASSPIGESYEQYF.

The CDR3 protein is CASSQSTAYNEQFF. CDR3 nucleotide sequence: TGTGCCAGCAGCCAATCGACAGCATACAATGAGCAGTTCTTC. The gene calls are TRBV6-5 and TRBJ2-1, with a tentative D call TRBD1 (5 bases). The germline CDR1 and CDR2 sequences are MNHEY and SVGAGI. This CDR3 is 14 amino acids long. V lost 6 bases and J 4 bases, leaving 13 bases between the germline ends.

The chain joins TRBV5-4 to TRBJ1-6; 7 positions agree with TRBD1. The germline V gene has CDR1 SGHNT and CDR2 YYREEE (reference sequence). V was pared by 2 bases and J by 4 bases, with 3 bases of the junction left unmatched. The CDR3 loop spans 15 amino acids. The chain's CDR3 is CASSFQTGYNSPLHF. In DNA, the CDR3 is TGTGCCAGCAGCTTCCAGACAGGGTATAATTCACCCCTCCACTTT.

V gene TRBV28 combines with J gene TRBJ2-5; 7 positions match TRBD1. Germline-derived CDR1 and CDR2 are MDHEN and SYDVKM. This CDR3 spans 15 amino acids. V shed 3 bases, J shed 5 bases, and the junction held 9 bases outside the gene matches. The CDR3 DNA is TGTGCCAGCAGTTTGGACGAACAGGGGAAGGAGACCCAGTACTTC. Its translation: CASSLDEQGKETQYF.

V is TRBV7-3 and J is TRBJ1-2; TRBD1 might be the D (6 bases). V gave up 5 bases and J gave up 4 bases, with 14 bases separating them. Germline CDR1 reads SGHTA; CDR2 reads FQGTGA. This CDR3 spans 14 amino acids. Here the CDR3 reads CASSPQGHPYGYTF. The CDR3 nucleotides are TGTGCCAGCAGCCCCCAGGGACACCCCTATGGCTACACCTTC. The variable domain in full, completed from reference TRBV7-3 and TRBJ1-2, reads GAGVSQTPSNKVTEKGKYVELRCDPISGHTALYWYRQSLGQGPEFLIYFQGTGAADDSGLPNDRFFAVRPEGSVSTLKIQRTERGDSAVYLCASSPQGHPYGYTFGSGTRLTVV.

V gene TRBV7-2 combines with J gene TRBJ1-6, with 9 bases identical to TRBD1. The V gene end was trimmed by 5 bases and the J gene end by 7 bases; junction bases not matched to a gene: 6. Germline loops: CDR1 SGHTA, CDR2 FQGNSA. The CDR3 runs 15 residues. CDR3 region: CASSGSGQGNSPLHF. The CDR3 bases are TGTGCCAGCAGCGGTTCGGGACAGGGCAATTCACCCCTCCACTTT.

The chain recombines TRBV6-2 or TRBV6-3 with TRBJ2-6; 12 bases match TRBD1. V was clipped by 6 bases and J by 3 bases; unmatched bases: 6. CDR1 is MNHEY, CDR2 SVGEGT, per germline. This CDR3 is 17 amino acids long. CDR3 bases: TGTGCCAGCAGCCGGGGACAGGGGGCGAGTGGGGCCAACGTCCTGACTTTC. This gives the protein CASSRGQGASGANVLTF.

The gene calls are TRBV27 and TRBJ1-2, with a possible D match to TRBD1 (5 bases). V dropped 5 bases and J dropped 5 bases, with 12 bases sitting between them. Germline V gene lookup returns CDR1 MNHEY and CDR2 SMNVEV (reference sequence). The CDR3 loop spans 13 amino acids. The chain's CDR3 is CASSPPGGYGYTF. The DNA for the CDR3 is TGTGCCAGCAGTCCCCCTGGGGGGTATGGCTACACCTTC.

The chain has TRBV9 and TRBJ1-5; D is uncertain. Per germline, CDR1 SGDLS and CDR2 YYNGEE. The V and J ends lost 0 bases and 3 bases respectively, with 4 bases between them. CDR3 length: 13 residues. CDR3 region: CASSVDYNQPQHF. CDR3 nucleotide sequence: TGTGCCAGCAGCGTAGACTACAATCAGCCCCAGCATTTT.

The rearrangement uses TRBV5-4 and TRBJ1-2; D not certain. CDR1 and CDR2 from the germline V gene are SGHNT and YYREEE (reference sequence). V gave up 0 bases and J gave up 2 bases, with 17 bases separating them. CDR3 length: 17 amino acids. The CDR3 DNA sequence: TGTGCCAGCAGCTTGGGAGCAGGTGACATAAGAAACTATGGCTACACCTTC. Its protein product is CASSLGAGDIRNYGYTF. Together with reference TRBV5-4 and TRBJ1-2, the CDR3 gives the full variable domain: ETGVTQSPTHLIKTRGQQVTLRCSSQSGHNTVSWYQQALGQGPQFIFQYYREEENGRGNFPPRFSGLQFPNYSSELNVNALELDDSALYLCASSLGAGDIRNYGYTFGSGTRLTVV.

The V and J genes are TRBV5-6 and TRBJ1-2; the match to TRBD1 covers 10 bases. CDR1 and CDR2 from the germline V gene are SGHDT and YYEEEE. The CDR3 contains 17 residues. V lost 2 bases and J lost 1; bases outside the gene matches: 8. The CDR3 DNA is TGTGCCAGCAGCTTATACCCCGGGACAGGGGATAACTATGGCTACACCTTC. It is translated as CASSLYPGTGDNYGYTF.